The TCR beta chain under discussion was sequenced for a study of cytomegalovirus exposure and HLA in healthy donors. Findings and caveats of the study: Rare sequences made up most TCRs, while some public TCRs were found in many donors. The authors later found TCR association rates varying by HLA locus, with DRB1 most and HLA-C fewest. In a later analysis, specific HLA alleles were associated with over 15,000 TCR beta sequences at a 0.05 false discovery rate.

Amplification used 60 Vbeta primers and 13 Jbeta primers. The authors' processing: Roughly 11 million shared chains were among the roughly 80 million unique TCR beta chains that a later analysis counted. Clones were sequenced by immunoSEQ multiplex PCR, and TCRdb holds only the in-frame ones, with some missing. The V and J calls and the clone size are those of that table, but D and trimming were determined from the DNA. This sample yields tens of thousands of clones, of which roughly 85% are seen a single time; approximately 5.7% belongs to the top ten. A word on this clone: The antigen remains unidentified.

CDR1 is MDHEN, CDR2 SYDVKM, per germline. This CDR3 contains 15 residues. The V end was cut by 2 bases, the J end by 5 bases, with 13 bases between. The sample taken for sequencing was PBMCs. The TCR originated in a female donor in good health and CMV-seronegative. The rearrangement links TRBV28 to TRBJ1-5; D uncertain. The chain's CDR3 is CASSLPPGYDQPQHF. The CDR3 DNA follows: TGTGCCAGCAGTTTACCCCCCGGGTACGATCAGCCCCAGCATTTT.